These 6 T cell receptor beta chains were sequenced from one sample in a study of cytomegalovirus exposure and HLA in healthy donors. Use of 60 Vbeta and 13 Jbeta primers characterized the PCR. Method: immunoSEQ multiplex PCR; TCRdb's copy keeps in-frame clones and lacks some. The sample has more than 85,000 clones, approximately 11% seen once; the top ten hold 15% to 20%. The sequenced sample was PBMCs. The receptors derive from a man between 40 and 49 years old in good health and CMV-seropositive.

CDR3 region: CASSLAIHYGYTF. The CDR3 coding sequence is TGTGCCAGCAGCTTAGCCATCCACTATGGCTACACCTTC. The chain links TRBV7-9 to TRBJ1-2; D gene uncertain. The CDR3 is 13 amino acids. V was pared by 0 bases and J by 3 bases, with 5 bases between. In germline, CDR1 is SEHNR, CDR2 FQNEAQ (reference sequence).

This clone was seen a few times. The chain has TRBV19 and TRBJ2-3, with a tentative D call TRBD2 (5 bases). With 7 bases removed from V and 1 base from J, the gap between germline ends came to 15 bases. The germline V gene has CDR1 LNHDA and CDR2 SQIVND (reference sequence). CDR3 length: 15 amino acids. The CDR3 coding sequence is TGTGCCAGTACCCTCAGGTTCGGGGGCACAGATACGCAGTATTTT. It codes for CASTLRFGGTDTQYF.

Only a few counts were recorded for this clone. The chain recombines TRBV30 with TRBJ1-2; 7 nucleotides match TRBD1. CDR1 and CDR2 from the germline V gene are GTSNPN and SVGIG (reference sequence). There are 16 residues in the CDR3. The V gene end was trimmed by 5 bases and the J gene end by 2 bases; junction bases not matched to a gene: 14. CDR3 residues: CAWDRGQEGANYGYTF. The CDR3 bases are TGTGCCTGGGATCGAGGTCAGGAGGGGGCGAACTATGGCTACACCTTC.

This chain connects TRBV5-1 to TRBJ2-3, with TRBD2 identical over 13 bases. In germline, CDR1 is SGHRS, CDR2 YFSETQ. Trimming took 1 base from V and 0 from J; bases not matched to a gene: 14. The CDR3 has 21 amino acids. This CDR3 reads CASSLRGTSGVRLTSTDTQYF. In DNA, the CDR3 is TGCGCCAGCAGCTTGAGAGGGACTAGCGGGGTTCGACTCACTAGCACAGATACGCAGTATTTT.

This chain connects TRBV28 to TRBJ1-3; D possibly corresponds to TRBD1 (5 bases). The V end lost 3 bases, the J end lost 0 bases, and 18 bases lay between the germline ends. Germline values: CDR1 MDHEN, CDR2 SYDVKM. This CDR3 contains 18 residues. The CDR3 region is CASSFQDRRQLSGNTIYF. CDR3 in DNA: TGTGCCAGCAGTTTCCAGGATCGGAGACAGCTCTCTGGAAACACCATATATTTT. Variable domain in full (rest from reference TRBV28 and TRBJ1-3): DVKVTQSSRYLVKRTGEKVFLECVQDMDHENMFWYRQDPGLGLRLIYFSYDVKMKEKGDIPEGYSVSREKKERFSLILESASTNQTSMYLCASSFQDRRQLSGNTIYFGEGSWLTVV.

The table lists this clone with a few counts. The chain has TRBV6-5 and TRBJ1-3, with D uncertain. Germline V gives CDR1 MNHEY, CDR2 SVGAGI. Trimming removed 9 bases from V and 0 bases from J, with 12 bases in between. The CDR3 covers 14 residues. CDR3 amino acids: CASGPGFSGNTIYF. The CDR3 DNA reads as TGTGCCAGTGGGCCGGGGTTCTCTGGAAACACCATATATTTT.